This T cell receptor (beta chain) is from a study of circulating CD8 cells and anti-PD-1 response in melanoma. This clonotype is medium-sized. From live CD3+CD8+TCRalphabeta+ cells, four PD-1 and/or TIGIT subsets were sorted. Using about 15 ng of total RNA, TCR libraries were made with the QIAseq Immune Repertoire TCR panel. In TCRdb, the reads were re-called with MiXCR into one record per CDR3 protein. The sample yields approximately 1,300 distinct CDR3 sequences, 7.5% to 9% seen once. In germline, CDR1 is MNHEY, CDR2 SVGAGI. Trimming removed 2 bases at V and 4 bases at J, with 8 bases between. This CDR3 contains 13 residues.

This TCR was sampled from a human donor with melanoma. Sample: CD8+ T cells from PBMCs, taken at baseline or after one month of anti-PD-1 therapy (not recorded which). The chain recombines TRBV6-5 with TRBJ1-1; D is uncertain. The CDR3 spells CASSYGEGTEAFF. Here the CDR3 DNA reads TGTGCCAGCAGTTACGGGGAAGGCACTGAAGCTTTCTTT.